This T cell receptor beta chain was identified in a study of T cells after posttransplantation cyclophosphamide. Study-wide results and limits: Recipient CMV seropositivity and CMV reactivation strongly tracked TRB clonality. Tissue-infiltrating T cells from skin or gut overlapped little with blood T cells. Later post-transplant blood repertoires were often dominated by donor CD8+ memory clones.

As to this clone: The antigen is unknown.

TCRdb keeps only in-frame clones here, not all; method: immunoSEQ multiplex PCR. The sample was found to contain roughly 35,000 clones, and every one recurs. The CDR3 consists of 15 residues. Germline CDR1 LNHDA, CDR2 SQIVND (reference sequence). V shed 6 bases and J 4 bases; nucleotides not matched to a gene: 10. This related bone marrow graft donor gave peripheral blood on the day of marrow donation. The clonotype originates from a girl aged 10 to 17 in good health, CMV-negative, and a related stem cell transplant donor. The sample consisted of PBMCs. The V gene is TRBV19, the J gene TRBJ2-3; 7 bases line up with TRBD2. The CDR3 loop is CASRELASPPDTQYF. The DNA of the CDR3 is TGTGCCAGTAGGGAACTAGCGAGTCCTCCAGATACGCAGTATTTT.